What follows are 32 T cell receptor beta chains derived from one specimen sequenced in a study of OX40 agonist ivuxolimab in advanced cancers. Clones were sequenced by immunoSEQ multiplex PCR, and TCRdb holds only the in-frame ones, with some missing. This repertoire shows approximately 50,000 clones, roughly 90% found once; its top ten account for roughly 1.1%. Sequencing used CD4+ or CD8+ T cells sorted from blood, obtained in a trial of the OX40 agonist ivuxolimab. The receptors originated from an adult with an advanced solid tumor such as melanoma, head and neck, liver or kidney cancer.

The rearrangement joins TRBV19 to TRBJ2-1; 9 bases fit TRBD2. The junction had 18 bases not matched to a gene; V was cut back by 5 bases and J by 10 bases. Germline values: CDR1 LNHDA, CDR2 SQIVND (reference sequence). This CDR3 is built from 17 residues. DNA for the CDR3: TGTGCCAGTAGTTTCCTTTATAGCGGGAGAGGATACGGGGAGCAGTTCTTC. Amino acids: CASSFLYSGRGYGEQFF.

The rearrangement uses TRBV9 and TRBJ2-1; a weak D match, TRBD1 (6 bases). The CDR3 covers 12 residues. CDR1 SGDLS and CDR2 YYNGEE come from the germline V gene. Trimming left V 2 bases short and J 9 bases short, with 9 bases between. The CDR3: CASSVQGTEQFF. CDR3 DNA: TGTGCCAGCAGCGTTCAGGGGACTGAGCAGTTCTTC. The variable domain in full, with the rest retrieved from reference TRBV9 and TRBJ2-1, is DSGVTQTPKHLITATGQRVTLRCSPRSGDLSVYWYQQSLDQGLQFLIQYYNGEERAKGNILERFSAQQFPDLHSELNLSSLELGDSALYFCASSVQGTEQFFGPGTRLTVL.

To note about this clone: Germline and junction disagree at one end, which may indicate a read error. The CDR3 loop is CAGSFPVAPYGYTF. CDR3 DNA sequence: TGTGCCGGCAGTTTCCCGGTCGCACCGTATGGCTACACCTTC. The chain couples TRBV28 to TRBJ1-2; D gene uncertain. The germline CDR1 and CDR2 sequences are MDHEN and SYDVKM. The CDR3 runs 14 residues.

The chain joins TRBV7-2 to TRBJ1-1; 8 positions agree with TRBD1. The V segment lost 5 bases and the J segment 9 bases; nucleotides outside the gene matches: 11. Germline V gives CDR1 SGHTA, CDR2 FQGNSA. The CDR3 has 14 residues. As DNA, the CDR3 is TGTGCCAGCAGCCAAACAAGCGGACAGGGCCAAGCTTTCTTT. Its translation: CASSQTSGQGQAFF.

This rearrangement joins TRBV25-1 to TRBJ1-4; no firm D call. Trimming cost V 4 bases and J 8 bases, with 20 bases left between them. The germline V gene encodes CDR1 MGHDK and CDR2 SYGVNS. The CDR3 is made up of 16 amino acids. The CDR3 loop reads CASSGGIRASLEKLFF. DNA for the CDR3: TGTGCCAGCAGTGGAGGCATCCGGGCTTCACTCGAAAAACTGTTTTTT.

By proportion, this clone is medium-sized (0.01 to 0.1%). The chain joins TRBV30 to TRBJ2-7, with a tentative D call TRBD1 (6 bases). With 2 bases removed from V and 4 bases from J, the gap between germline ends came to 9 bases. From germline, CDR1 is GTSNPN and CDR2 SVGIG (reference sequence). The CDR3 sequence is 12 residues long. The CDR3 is CAWSSTGYEQYF. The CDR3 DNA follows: TGTGCCTGGAGTTCAACAGGGTACGAGCAGTACTTC.

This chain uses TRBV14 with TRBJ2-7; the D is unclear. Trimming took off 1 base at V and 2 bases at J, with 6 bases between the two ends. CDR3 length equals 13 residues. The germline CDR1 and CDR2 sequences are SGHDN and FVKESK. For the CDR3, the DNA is TGTGCCAGCAGCCAAGTGTCTACCTACGAGCAGTACTTC. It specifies CASSQVSTYEQYF.

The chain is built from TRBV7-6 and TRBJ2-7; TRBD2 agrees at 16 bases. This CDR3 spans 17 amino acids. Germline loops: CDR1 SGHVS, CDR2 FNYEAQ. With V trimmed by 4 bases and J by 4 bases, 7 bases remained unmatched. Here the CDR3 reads CASSSGTSGRAEYEQYF. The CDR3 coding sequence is TGTGCCAGCAGCTCGGGGACTAGCGGGAGGGCCGAGTACGAGCAGTACTTC.

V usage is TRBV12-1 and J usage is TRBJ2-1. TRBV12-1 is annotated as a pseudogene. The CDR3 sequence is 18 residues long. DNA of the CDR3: TGTGCCAGCAGCTCCTTATATCTCCTCGGCTTCTCCTACAATGAGCAGTTCTTC. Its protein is CASSSLYLLGFSYNEQFF.

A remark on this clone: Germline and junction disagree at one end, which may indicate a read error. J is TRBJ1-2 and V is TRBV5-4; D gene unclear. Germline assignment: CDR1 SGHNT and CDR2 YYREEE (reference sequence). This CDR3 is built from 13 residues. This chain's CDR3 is CASNLDEGYGYTF. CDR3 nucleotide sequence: TGTGCCAGCAACTTGGATGAAGGGTATGGCTACACCTTC.

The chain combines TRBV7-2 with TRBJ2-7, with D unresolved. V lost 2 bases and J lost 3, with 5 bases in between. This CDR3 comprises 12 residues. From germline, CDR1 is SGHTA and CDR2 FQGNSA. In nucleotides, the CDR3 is TGTGCCAGCAGCTTACTAAACTACGAGCAGTACTTC. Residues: CASSLLNYEQYF.

CDR3 loop: CASSRTSGRGNEQFF. In nucleotides, the CDR3 is TGTGCCAGCAGCCGGACTAGCGGGAGGGGGAATGAGCAGTTCTTC. This sequence joins TRBV13 and TRBJ2-1; 15 bases map to TRBD2. This CDR3 contains 15 residues. The germline V gene has CDR1 PRHDT and CDR2 FYEKMQ (reference sequence). V lost 5 bases to trimming and J lost 7 bases; unmatched junction nucleotides: 3.

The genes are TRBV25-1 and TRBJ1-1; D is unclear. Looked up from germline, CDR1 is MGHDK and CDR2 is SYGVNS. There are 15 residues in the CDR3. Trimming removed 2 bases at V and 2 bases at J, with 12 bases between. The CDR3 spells CASSEVSSGNTEAFF. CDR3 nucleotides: TGTGCCAGCAGTGAAGTTAGCTCCGGTAACACTGAAGCTTTCTTT. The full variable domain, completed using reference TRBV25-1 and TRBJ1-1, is EADIYQTPRYLVIGTGKKITLECSQTMGHDKMYWYQQDPGMELHLIHYSYGVNSTEKGDLSSESTVSRIRTEHFPLTLESARPSHTSQYLCASSEVSSGNTEAFFGQGTRLTVV.

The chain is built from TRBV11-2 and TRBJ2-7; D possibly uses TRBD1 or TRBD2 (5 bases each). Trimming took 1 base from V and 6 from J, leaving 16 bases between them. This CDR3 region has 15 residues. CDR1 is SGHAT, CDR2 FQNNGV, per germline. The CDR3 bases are TGTGCCAGCAGCTTAGGTGGACACCGAGGGTCCGAGCAGTACTTC. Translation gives CASSLGGHRGSEQYF.

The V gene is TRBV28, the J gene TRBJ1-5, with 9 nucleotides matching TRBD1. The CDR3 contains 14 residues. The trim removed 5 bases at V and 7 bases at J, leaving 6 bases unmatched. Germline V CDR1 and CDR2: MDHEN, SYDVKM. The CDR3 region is CASSQQGAGQPQHF. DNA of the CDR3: TGTGCCAGCAGTCAACAGGGGGCTGGGCAGCCCCAGCATTTT.

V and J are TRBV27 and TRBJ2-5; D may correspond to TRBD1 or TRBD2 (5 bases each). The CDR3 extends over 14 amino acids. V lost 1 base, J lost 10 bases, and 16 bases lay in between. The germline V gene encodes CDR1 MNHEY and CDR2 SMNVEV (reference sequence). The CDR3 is CASSLWDRRRGQYF. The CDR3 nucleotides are TGTGCCAGCAGTTTATGGGACCGTCGGCGTGGCCAGTACTTC.

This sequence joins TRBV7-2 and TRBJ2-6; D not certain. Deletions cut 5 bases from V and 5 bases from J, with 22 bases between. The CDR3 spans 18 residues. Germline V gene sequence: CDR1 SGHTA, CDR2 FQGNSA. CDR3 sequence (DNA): TGTGCCAGCAGCCATACATTGAGACGACAAAGTCGGGCCAACGTCCTGACTTTC. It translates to CASSHTLRRQSRANVLTF. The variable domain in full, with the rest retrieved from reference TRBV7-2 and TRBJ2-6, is GAGVSQSPSNKVTEKGKDVELRCDPISGHTALYWYRQSLGQGLEFLIYFQGNSAPDKSGLPSDRFSAERTGGSVSTLTIQRTQQEDSAVYLCASSHTLRRQSRANVLTFGAGSRLTVL.

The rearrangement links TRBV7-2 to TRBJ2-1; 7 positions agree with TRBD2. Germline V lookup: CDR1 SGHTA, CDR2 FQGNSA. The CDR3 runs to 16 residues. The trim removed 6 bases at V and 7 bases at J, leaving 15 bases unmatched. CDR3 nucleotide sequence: TGTGCCAGCAGACCTTACACCGCGGGAGTCAGTAATGAGCAGTTCTTC. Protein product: CASRPYTAGVSNEQFF. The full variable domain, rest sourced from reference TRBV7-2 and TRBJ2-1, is GAGVSQSPSNKVTEKGKDVELRCDPISGHTALYWYRQSLGQGLEFLIYFQGNSAPDKSGLPSDRFSAERTGGSVSTLTIQRTQQEDSAVYLCASRPYTAGVSNEQFFGPGTRLTVL.

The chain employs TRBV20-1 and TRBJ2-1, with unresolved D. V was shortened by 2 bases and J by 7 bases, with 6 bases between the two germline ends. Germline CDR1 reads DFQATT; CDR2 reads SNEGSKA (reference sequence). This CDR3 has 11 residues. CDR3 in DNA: TGCAGTGCTAGACCTGGGAATGAGCAGTTCTTC. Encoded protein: CSARPGNEQFF.

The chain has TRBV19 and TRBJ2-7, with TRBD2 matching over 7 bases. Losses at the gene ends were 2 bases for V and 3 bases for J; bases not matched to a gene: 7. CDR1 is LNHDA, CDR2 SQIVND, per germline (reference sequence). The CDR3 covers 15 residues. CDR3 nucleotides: TGTGCCAGTAGTATAATGCTAGCGGAGGGCTACGAGCAGTACTTC. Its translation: CASSIMLAEGYEQYF.

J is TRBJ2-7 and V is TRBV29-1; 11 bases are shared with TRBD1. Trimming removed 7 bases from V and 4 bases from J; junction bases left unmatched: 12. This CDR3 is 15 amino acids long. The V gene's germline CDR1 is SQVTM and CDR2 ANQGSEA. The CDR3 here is CSGGVFRDRGYEQYF. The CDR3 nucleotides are TGCAGCGGCGGGGTTTTCCGGGACAGGGGGTACGAGCAGTACTTC.

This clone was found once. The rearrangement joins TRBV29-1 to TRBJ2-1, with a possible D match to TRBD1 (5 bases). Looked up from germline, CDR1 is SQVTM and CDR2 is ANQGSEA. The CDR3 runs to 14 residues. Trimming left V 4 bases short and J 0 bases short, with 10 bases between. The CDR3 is CSVGGQSSYNEQFF. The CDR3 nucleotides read TGCAGCGTTGGGGGCCAAAGCTCCTACAATGAGCAGTTCTTC.

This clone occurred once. CDR3 loop: CASSLGLAGLAVVDTQYF. CDR3 sequence (DNA): TGTGCCAGCAGCTTAGGATTGGCGGGACTAGCGGTAGTTGATACGCAGTATTTT. The chain links TRBV11-2 to TRBJ2-3; the match to TRBD2 covers 11 bases. CDR1 SGHAT and CDR2 FQNNGV come from the germline V gene. The junction had 12 bases not matched to a gene; V was cut back by 1 base and J by 6 bases. The CDR3 loop spans 18 amino acids.

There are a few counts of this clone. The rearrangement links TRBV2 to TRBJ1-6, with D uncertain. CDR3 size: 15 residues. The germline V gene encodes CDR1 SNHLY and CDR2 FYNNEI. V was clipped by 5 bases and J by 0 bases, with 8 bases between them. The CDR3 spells CASSKESSYNSPLHF. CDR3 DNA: TGTGCCAGCAGTAAGGAGAGCTCCTATAATTCACCCCTCCACTTT.

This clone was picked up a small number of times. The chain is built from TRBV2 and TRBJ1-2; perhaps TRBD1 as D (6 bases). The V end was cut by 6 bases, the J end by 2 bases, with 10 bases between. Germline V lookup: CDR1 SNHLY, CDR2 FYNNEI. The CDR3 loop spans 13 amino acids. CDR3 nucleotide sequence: TGTGCCAGCAGAGCTGACAGGAACTATGGCTACACCTTC. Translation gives CASRADRNYGYTF.

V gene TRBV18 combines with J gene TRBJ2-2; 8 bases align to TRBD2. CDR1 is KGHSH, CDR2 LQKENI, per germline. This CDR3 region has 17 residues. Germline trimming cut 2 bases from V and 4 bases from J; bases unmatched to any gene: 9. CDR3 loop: CASSPSRAGDGTGELFF. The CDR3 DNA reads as TGTGCCAGCTCACCAAGCCGAGCGGGAGATGGCACCGGGGAGCTGTTTTTT.

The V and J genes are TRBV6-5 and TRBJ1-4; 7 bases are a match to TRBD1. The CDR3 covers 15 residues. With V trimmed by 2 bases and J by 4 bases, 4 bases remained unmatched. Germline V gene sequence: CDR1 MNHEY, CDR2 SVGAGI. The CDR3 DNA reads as TGTGCCAGCAGTTACGTCGGGACAGATAATGAAAAACTGTTTTTT. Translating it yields CASSYVGTDNEKLFF.

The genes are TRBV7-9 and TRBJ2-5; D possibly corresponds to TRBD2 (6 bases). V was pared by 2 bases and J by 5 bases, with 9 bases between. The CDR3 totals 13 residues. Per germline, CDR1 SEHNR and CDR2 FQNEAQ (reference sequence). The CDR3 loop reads CASSLRREETQYF. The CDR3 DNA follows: TGTGCCAGCAGCTTAAGGAGGGAGGAGACCCAGTACTTC.

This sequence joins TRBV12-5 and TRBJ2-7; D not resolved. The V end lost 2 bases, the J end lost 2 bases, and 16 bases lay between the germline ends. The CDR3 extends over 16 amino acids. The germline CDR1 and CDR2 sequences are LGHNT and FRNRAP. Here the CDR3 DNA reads TGTGCTAGTGGTTTGCCACCCGGAAAGGTTGCCTACGAGCAGTACTTC. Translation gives CASGLPPGKVAYEQYF.

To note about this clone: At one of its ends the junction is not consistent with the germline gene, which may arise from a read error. The CDR3: CASSTDPSGLAGRVPIF. The CDR3 coding sequence is TGTGCCAGCAGCACCGACCCGTCAGGACTAGCGGGTCGGGTCCCTATTTTC. The V gene is TRBV9, the J gene TRBJ2-7; 11 positions agree with TRBD2. Germline values: CDR1 SGDLS, CDR2 YYNGEE. CDR3 size: 17 residues.

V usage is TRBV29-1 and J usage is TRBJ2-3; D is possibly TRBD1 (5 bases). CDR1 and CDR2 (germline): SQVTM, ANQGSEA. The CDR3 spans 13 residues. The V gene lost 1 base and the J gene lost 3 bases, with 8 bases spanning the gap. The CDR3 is CSVEVPGTDTQYF. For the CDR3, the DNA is TGCAGCGTTGAAGTCCCAGGGACAGATACGCAGTATTTT.

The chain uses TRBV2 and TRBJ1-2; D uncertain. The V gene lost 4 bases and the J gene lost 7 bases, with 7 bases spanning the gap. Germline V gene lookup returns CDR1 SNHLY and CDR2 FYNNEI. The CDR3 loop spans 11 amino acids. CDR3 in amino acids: CASSVVRGYTF. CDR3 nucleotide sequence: TGTGCCAGCAGTGTTGTGCGTGGCTACACCTTC. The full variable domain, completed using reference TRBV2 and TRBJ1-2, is EPEVTQTPSHQVTQMGQEVILRCVPISNHLYFYWYRQILGQKVEFLVSFYNNEISEKSEIFDDQFSVERPDGSNFTLKIRSTKLEDSAMYFCASSVVRGYTFGSGTRLTVV.